Listed below are T cell receptor beta chains from one sample, sequenced in a study of identical twins. TCRdb processed the 5' RACE reads anew with MiXCR; each CDR3 protein has one entry. This sample has approximately 680,000 distinct CDR3 sequences, with about 7.1% found just once. A further study also used this sample, focusing on yellow fever vaccine responses in identical twins.

Sequencing was carried out using PBMCs. These receptors all stem from a woman aged 18-30 years in good health. Each CDR3 is given without its conserved first and last residue. Fields, in order: CDR3 protein, clone size, V gene, J gene. The size entry is marked missing in some rows and otherwise reads once, few, many or a size class.

ASSVQRVAEAF	many	TRBV7-9	TRBJ1-1
ASSGGLAGIAEQY	once	TRBV6-1	TRBJ2-7
ASSLGTDDYGYT	many	TRBV7-9	TRBJ1-2
ASSRAFQHVDYGYT	.	TRBV5-5	TRBJ1-2
ASSFGTGGSASLADTQY	few	TRBV27	TRBJ2-3
ASSAEGGAMNTEAF	many	TRBV2	TRBJ1-1
ASSLPPPGHTGELF	few	TRBV5-1	TRBJ2-2
STPSGSVNEQF	few	TRBV29-1	TRBJ2-1
ASSTGGGSGANVLT	.	TRBV6-1	TRBJ2-6
SARRGTVGNEQF	once	TRBV20-1	TRBJ2-1
SASDRGSSGANVLT	many	TRBV20-1	TRBJ2-6
ASRGQGINQPQH	many	TRBV2	TRBJ1-5
ASSFGQYTGELF	.	TRBV27	TRBJ2-2
ASSLARGTGAYDEQF	.	TRBV7-2	TRBJ2-1
ASSPRGTAANEKLF	.	TRBV7-2	TRBJ1-4
ASSLERGVAYNEQF	.	TRBV7-9	TRBJ2-1
ASSPWTSGLNTGELF	many	TRBV3-1	TRBJ2-2
ASSPGLAAMVAQY	.	TRBV5-1	TRBJ2-5
ASSPQPEIGTGELF	few	TRBV7-8	TRBJ2-2
ASATFYNEQF	few	TRBV11-2	TRBJ2-1
AIITGVTNEKLF	many	TRBV10-3	TRBJ1-4
SARAYGGGNQPQH	.	TRBV20-1	TRBJ1-5
ASSLAARQGSYNEQF	many	TRBV7-8	TRBJ2-1
ASSPGPFCGELF	.	TRBV5-6	TRBJ2-2
SARDTAANTEAF	.	TRBV20-1	TRBJ1-1
ASGSWGAYSGNTIY	.	TRBV7-8	TRBJ1-3
ASSTGSAGGTGELF	.	TRBV19	TRBJ2-2
ASSHRDRGSNEQF	.	TRBV7-9	TRBJ2-1
ASSLEGSGYNEQF	few	TRBV27	TRBJ2-1
ASSRWTGGHNEQF	.	TRBV27	TRBJ2-1
ASRSTSGPYNEQF	.	TRBV7-8	TRBJ2-1
SARDQRRPNEQF	.	TRBV20-1	TRBJ2-1
ASSFGGRFPNTEAF	.	TRBV5-6	TRBJ1-1
ASSSPGQGAKNEQF	few	TRBV7-6	TRBJ2-1
ASSPPAGTGSYNEQF	many	TRBV12-3/TRBV12-4	TRBJ2-1
ASSSAGGNYNEQF	.	TRBV7-2	TRBJ2-1
ASSQTTGNTGELF	many	TRBV4-1	TRBJ2-2
ASSFGAQGINEQF	few	TRBV28	TRBJ2-1
ASSQSWGYT	.	TRBV6-2/TRBV6-3	TRBJ1-2